This TCR beta chain comes out of a study of blood T cell repertoires in COVID-19. Living in under 30 US areas, the participants were between about 18 and 90 years of age. Per the authors' pipeline: Cell counts per sample came from amplifying reference gene primers. Sequencing used immunoSEQ multiplex PCR; TCRdb keeps in-frame clones, though not all of them. V, J and clone size reflect that table, while D and trimming were determined from the DNA. Altogether 150,000 to 200,000 clones are present, over 70% being singletons, with the ten largest covering 8% to 13%. Germline lookup yields CDR1 SGHNT and CDR2 YYREEE (reference sequence). CDR3 length: 15 amino acids. V lost 4 bases to trimming and J lost 4 bases; unmatched junction nucleotides: 6. This clone occurred once.

This TCR was sampled from a man aged 45 to 65 who had recovered from COVID-19. Sequenced input: PBMCs or T cells enriched from blood (not recorded which). The gene calls are TRBV5-4 and TRBJ1-1; 11 bases are shared with TRBD1. This chain's CDR3 is CASSPWTGGITEAFF. The CDR3 DNA sequence: TGTGCCAGCAGCCCCTGGACAGGGGGCATCACTGAAGCTTTCTTT.